This T cell receptor (beta chain) comes out of a study of PD-1 blockade in mismatch repair-deficient tumors. The wider study: Patients had eleven to twelve mismatch repair-deficient cancer types, all previously treated and progressing.

TCR sequencing covered three patients who responded to pembrolizumab. Germline V gene lookup returns CDR1 MNHEY and CDR2 SMNVEV (reference sequence). The CDR3 spans 17 residues. V lost 5 bases, J lost 3 bases, and 13 bases stayed unmatched. The data were produced by immunoSEQ multiplex PCR, yet TCRdb's version contains in-frame clones alone and is incomplete. Among over 20,000 clones listed, 75% to 85% were seen once. Details on this clone: Its target is not known.

Findings and caveats of the study: Tumor-resident clones, often absent from pretreatment blood, expanded after pembrolizumab and then contracted.

The chain couples TRBV27 to TRBJ1-5; 7 bases are shared with TRBD1. The sample consisted of peripheral blood, taken 12 weeks after starting pembrolizumab. This sequence originates from an adult with mismatch repair-deficient cancer. The CDR3 DNA reads TGTGCCAGCAGTATCAACCTCGGGACAGCCACCAATCAGCCCCAGCATTTT. It encodes CASSINLGTATNQPQHF.